This T cell receptor beta chain came from a study of T cells in Graves' hyperthyroidism and ophthalmopathy (dated by TCRdb to between 2018 and 2021). Broadly, across the study: Peripheral blood was sampled at the time of initial diagnosis, prior to any treatment. To identify distinguishing TCR V-J signatures, a discovery cohort of around 100 patients was used, comprising some 43 with Graves' ophthalmopathy and around 57 with stable Graves' hyperthyroidism. Whether ophthalmopathy could be predicted prospectively was tested in an independent validation cohort made up of 18 hyperthyroidism patients plus 17 patients who later progressed to ophthalmopathy. The approximately 98 discovery patients were randomly divided into training and test sets at a 7:3 ratio. In six Graves' hyperthyroidism patients, the study also compared T-cell repertoires from thyroid tissue with T-cell repertoires from blood. After blood sampling, hyperthyroidism patients were treated with methimazole at a starting dose of 30 mg daily, and ophthalmopathy patients were treated with high-dose intravenous methylprednisolone. The paper describes TCR Vbeta CDR3 sequencing of 140 or so peripheral blood samples, made up of 43 ophthalmopathy patients, roughly 75 hyperthyroidism patients and about 17 progressor patients.

On the study overall, not on this receptor specifically: Most expanded thyroid clonotypes (frequency above 0.001) were also detected in blood, suggesting blood repertoires may reflect thyroid immune responses. In validation, the model predicted progression to ophthalmopathy with approximately 70% sensitivity and less than 75% specificity, a median of 6.5 months before onset. Sample size was not statistically predetermined, and blinding of investigators to group allocation was not performed. A 13 V-J signature model separated ophthalmopathy from stable hyperthyroidism, with nearly 90% sensitivity and 81.08% specificity in cross-validation and 80%/75% in testing.

There are many counts of this clonotype. The specificity of this receptor is unknown. No clone much larger than this one lies a single base away; base qualities are absent. Moderately to severely active disease, a Clinical Activity Score of at least 3, a NOSPECS grade of at least 4, and a duration under 3 months were present in ophthalmopathy patients. Patients with uncontrolled infections, other autoimmune diseases, pregnancy or lactation were excluded. Diagnoses relied on clinical symptoms, serum thyroxine and TRAb, thyroid ultrasound and orbital computed tomography. PBMCs were isolated from 10 ml of fresh peripheral blood by Ficoll-Paque density gradient centrifugation. Trizol reagent was used to extract total RNA, and RNA quality was then checked on an Agilent 2100 Bioanalyzer. The TCR beta CDR3 regions were amplified from the RNA transcripts. A first-round RT-PCR of the TCR CDR3 used the HTBI primer set with the Qiagen OneStep RT-PCR kit. Libraries were constructed in a second round of multiplex PCR, after which size selection and purification were performed. Sequencing of the libraries was done on an Illumina HiSeq2000 using paired-end 100 bp reads. The original pipeline was this. SOAPnuke was used to process the raw data, removing reads that contained adapters or uncalled bases, had a mean Phred below 15, or lacked an exact match to the constant primer or identifier. COPE v1.2.5 was used to merge high-quality paired reads, and clonotypes were defined as unique nucleotide sequences. MiTCR v1.1 was used to align the clonotypes against IMGT TRBV, TRBD and TRBJ reference segments. The analysis was restricted to V-J combinations with a frequency above 0.0001, which together covered 99.2% of the repertoires. The TCS score was defined as the ratio of F50 (clonal expansion) to E x V (chaos), calculated using BLOSUM62-based TCRdist between CDR3 peptides within each V-J. Welch's t-statistics and random forest reduced roughly 530 V-J features to about 13, which were used in a naive Bayes classifier (R e1071). TCRdb's own reprocessing of the public reads used fastp at Q25 and MiXCR and kept productive beta chains. All rows with the same CDR3 protein become a single entry with the most common DNA and genes. TCRdb, not the original authors, processed these V and J calls. The sample table holds about 350,000 distinct CDR3 sequences, of which around 15% were seen once. The leading ten clones occupy roughly 19% of the sample.

The germline ends are 10 bases apart after V is trimmed by 1 base and J by 9 bases. The germline V gene (reference sequence) yields MNHEY for CDR1 and SMNVEV for CDR2. Including cysteine and phenylalanine, the CDR3 has 13 amino acids. Just CDR3 DNA is preserved here, 39 bases in frame from base 1. The sequence is built from TRBV27 and TRBJ2-1; the D gene is unclear. The origin of this receptor is a woman between 55 and 75 years old with Graves' ophthalmopathy. Input material: blood. CDR3 protein: CASSLWTAGEQFF. The DNA sequence is given as TGTGCCAGCAGTTTATGGACGGCCGGTGAGCAGTTCTTC.